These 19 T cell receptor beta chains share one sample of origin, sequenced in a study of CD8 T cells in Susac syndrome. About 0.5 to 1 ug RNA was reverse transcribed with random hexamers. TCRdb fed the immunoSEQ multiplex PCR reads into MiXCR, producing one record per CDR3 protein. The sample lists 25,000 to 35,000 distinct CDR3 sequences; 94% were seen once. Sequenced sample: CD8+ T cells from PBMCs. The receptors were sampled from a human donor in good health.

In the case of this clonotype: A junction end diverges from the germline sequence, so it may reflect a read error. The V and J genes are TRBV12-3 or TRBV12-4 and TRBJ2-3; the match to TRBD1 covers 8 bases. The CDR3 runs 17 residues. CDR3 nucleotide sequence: TGTGCCAGTAGTTCCCAGGGGGCGACAGCTAGCACAGATACGCAGTATTTT. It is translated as CASSSQGATASTDTQYF.

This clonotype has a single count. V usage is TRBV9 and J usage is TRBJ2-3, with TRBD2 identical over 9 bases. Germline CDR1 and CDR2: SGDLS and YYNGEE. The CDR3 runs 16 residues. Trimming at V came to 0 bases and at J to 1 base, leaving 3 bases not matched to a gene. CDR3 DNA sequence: TGTGCCAGCAGCGTAGGGACTAGCGTCCGCACAGATACGCAGTATTTT. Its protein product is CASSVGTSVRTDTQYF.

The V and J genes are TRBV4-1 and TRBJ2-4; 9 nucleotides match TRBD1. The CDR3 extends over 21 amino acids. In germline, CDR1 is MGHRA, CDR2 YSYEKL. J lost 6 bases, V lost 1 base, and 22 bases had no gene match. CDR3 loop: CASSQGPAEAGTGIRLNIQYF. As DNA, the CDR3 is TGCGCCAGCAGCCAAGGCCCCGCAGAGGCGGGGACAGGGATACGGTTAAACATTCAGTACTTC.

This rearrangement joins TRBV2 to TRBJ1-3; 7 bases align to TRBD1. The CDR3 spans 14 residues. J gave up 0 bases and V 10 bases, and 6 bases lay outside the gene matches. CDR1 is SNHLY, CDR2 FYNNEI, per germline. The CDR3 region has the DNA TGTGCCATGGGAAGGGACAGCTCTGGAAACACCATATATTTT. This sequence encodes CAMGRDSSGNTIYF.

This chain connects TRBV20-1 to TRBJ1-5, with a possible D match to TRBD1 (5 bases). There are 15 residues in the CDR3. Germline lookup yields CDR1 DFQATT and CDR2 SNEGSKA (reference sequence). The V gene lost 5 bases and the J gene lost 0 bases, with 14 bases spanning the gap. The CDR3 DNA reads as TGCAGTGCTCACTCCAGGGAATATAGCAATCAGCCCCAGCATTTT. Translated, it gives CSAHSREYSNQPQHF.

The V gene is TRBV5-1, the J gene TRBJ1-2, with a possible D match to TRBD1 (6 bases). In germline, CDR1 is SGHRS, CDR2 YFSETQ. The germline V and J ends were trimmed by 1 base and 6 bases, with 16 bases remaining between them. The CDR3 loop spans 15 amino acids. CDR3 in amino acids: CASSLLGTGRHGYTF. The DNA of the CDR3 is TGCGCCAGCAGCTTGTTAGGCACAGGGAGGCATGGCTACACCTTC.

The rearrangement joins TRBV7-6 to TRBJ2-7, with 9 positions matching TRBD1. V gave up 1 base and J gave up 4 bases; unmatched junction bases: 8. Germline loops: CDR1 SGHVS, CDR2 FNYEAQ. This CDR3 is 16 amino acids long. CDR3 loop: CASSLGIETGGYEQYF. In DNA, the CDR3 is TGTGCCAGCAGCTTAGGAATAGAGACAGGGGGGTACGAGCAGTACTTC. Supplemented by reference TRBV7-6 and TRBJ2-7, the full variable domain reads GAGVSQSPRYKVTKRGQDVALRCDPISGHVSLYWYRQALGQGPEFLTYFNYEAQQDKSGLPNDRFSAERPEGSISTLTIQRTEQRDSAMYRCASSLGIETGGYEQYFGPGTRLTVT.

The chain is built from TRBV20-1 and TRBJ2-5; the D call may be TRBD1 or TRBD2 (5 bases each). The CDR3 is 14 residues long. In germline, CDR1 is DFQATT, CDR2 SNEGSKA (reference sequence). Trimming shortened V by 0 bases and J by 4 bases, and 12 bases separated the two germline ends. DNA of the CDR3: TGCAGTGCTAGAGATGGACGGGGCCCAGAGACCCAGTACTTC. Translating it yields CSARDGRGPETQYF.

The DNA of the CDR3 is TGTGCCAGCAGTTTAGCCGGTAACACTGAAGCTTTCTTT. Translating it yields CASSLAGNTEAFF. The chain employs TRBV12-3 or TRBV12-4 and TRBJ1-1, with D hard to call. The CDR3 contains 13 residues. V was clipped by 0 bases and J by 2 bases, with 4 bases between them.

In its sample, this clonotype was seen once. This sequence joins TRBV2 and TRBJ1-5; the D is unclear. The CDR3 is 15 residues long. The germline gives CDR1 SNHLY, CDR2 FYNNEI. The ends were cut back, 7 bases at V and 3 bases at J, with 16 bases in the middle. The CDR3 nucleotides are TGTGCCAGCAACGGCATGCAGAGAATCAATCAGCCCCAGCATTTT. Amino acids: CASNGMQRINQPQHF.

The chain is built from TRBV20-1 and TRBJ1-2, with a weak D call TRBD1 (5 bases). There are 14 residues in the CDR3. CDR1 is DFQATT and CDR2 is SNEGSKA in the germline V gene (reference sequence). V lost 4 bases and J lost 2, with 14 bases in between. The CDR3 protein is CSAIQGLLNYGYTF. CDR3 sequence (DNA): TGCAGTGCTATTCAGGGTCTACTAAACTATGGCTACACCTTC.

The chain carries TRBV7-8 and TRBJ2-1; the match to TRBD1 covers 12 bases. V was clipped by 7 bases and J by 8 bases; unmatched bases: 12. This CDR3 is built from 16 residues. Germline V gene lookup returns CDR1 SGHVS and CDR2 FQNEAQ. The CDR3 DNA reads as TGTGCCAGCAACCCGTGGTCCGGGACAGGGGGCTATGAGCAGTTCTTC. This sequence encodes CASNPWSGTGGYEQFF. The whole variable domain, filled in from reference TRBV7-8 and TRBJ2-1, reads GAGVSQSPRYKVAKRGQDVALRCDPISGHVSLFWYQQALGQGPEFLTYFQNEAQLDKSGLPSDRFFAERPEGSVSTLKIQRTQQEDSAVYLCASNPWSGTGGYEQFFGPGTRLTVL.

The DNA for the CDR3 is TGTGCCAGCAGCTTGATAGGGGCCATGAACACTGAAGCTTTCTTT. Protein: CASSLIGAMNTEAFF. The chain is built from TRBV7-9 and TRBJ1-1; tentative D call: TRBD1 (5 bases). Trimming took off 3 bases at V and 0 bases at J, with 11 bases between the two ends. This CDR3 has 15 amino acids. Germline values: CDR1 SEHNR, CDR2 FQNEAQ (reference sequence).

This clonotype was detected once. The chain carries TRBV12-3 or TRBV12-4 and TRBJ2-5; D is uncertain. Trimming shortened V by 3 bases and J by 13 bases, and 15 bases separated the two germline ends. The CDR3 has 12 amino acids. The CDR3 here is CASSFVPYGVYF. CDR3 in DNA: TGTGCCAGCAGTTTTGTCCCGTACGGTGTGTACTTC.

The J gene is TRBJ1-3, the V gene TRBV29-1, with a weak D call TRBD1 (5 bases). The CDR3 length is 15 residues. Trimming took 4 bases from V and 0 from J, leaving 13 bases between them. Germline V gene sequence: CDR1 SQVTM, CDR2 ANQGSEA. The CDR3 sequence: CSVGIGANSGNTIYF. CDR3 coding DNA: TGCAGCGTTGGTATAGGGGCTAACTCTGGAAACACCATATATTTT.

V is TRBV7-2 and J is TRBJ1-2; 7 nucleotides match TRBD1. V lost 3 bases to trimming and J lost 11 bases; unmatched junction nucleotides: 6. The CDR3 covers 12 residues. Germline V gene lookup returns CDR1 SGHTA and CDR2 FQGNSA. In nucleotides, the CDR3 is TGTGCCAGCAGCTTTTTTGACAGGGAATACACCTTC. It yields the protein CASSFFDREYTF.

The CDR3 DNA sequence: TGTGCCAGCAGTTCCGGGACGGCATTCACTGAAGCTTTCTTT. This codes for CASSSGTAFTEAFF. V and J are TRBV6-2 or TRBV6-3 and TRBJ1-1, with D possibly TRBD1 on 5 matching bases. Germline CDR1 is MNHEY and CDR2 is SVGEGT. The CDR3 runs to 14 residues. V lost 4 bases, J lost 4 bases, and 13 bases lay in between.

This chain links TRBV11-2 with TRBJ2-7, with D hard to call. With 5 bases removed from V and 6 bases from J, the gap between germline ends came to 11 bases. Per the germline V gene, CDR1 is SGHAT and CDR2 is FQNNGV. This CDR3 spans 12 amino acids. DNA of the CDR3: TGTGCCAGCAGCATCCGCGAGGCCGAGCAGTACTTC. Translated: CASSIREAEQYF.

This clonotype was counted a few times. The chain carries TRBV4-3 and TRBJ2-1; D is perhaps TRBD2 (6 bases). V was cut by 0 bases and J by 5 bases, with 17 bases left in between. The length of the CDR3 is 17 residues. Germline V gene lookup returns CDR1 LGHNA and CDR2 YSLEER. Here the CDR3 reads CASSQDYNGGANNEQFF. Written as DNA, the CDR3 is TGCGCCAGCAGCCAAGATTATAACGGCGGGGCTAACAATGAGCAGTTCTTC.